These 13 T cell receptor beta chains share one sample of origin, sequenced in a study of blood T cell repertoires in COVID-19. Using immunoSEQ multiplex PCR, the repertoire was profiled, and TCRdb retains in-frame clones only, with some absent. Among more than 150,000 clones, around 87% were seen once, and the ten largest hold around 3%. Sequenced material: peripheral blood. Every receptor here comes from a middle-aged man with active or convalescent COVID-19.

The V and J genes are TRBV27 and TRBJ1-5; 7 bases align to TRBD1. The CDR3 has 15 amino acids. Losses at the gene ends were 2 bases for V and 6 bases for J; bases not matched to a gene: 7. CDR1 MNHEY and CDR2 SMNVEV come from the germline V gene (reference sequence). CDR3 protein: CASSLVGQLSQPQHF. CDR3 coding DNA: TGTGCCAGCAGTTTAGTGGGACAGCTGTCTCAGCCCCAGCATTTT.

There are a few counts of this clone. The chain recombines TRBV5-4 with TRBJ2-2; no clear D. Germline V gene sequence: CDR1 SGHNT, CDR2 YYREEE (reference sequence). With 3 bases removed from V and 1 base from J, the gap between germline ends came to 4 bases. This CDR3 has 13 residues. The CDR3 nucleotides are TGTGCCAGCAGCTCAGGGAACACCGGGGAGCTGTTTTTT. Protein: CASSSGNTGELFF.

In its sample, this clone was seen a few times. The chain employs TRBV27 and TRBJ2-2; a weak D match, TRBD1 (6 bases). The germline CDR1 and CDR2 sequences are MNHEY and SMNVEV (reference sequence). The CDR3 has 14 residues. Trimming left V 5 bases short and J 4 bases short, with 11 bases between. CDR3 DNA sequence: TGTGCCAGCAGTACCGGGACAACCACCGGGGAGCTGTTTTTT. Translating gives CASSTGTTTGELFF.

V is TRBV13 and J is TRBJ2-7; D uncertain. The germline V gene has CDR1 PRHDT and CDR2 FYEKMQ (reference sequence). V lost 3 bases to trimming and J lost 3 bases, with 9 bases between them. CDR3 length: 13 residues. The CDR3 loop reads CASSFSGFYEQYF. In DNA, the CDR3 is TGTGCCAGCAGCTTCTCGGGTTTCTACGAGCAGTACTTC.

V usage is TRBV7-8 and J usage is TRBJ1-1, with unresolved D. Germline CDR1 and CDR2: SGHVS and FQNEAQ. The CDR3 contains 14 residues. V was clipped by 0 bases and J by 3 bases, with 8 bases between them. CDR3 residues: CASSLATSHTEAFF. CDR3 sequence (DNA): TGTGCCAGCAGCTTAGCTACTTCCCACACTGAAGCTTTCTTT.

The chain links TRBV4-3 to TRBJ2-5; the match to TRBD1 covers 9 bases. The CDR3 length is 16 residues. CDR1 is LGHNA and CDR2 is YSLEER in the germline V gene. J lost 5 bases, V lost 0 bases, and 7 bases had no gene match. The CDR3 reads CASSQDQTGGAETQYF. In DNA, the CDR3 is TGCGCCAGCAGCCAAGACCAAACAGGGGGCGCGGAGACCCAGTACTTC.

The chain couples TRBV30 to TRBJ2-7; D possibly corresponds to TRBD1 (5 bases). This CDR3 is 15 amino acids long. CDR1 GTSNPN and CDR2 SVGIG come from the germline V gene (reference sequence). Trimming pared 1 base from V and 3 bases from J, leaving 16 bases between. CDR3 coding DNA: TGTGCCTGGAGTGGAAAGGCCCACAGGCTCTACGAGCAGTACTTC. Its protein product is CAWSGKAHRLYEQYF. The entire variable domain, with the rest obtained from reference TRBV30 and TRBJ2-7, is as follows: SQTIHQWPATLVQPVGSPLSLECTVEGTSNPNLYWYRQAAGRGLQLLFYSVGIGQISSEVPQNLSASRPQDRQFILSSKKLLLSDSGFYLCAWSGKAHRLYEQYFGPGTRLTVT.

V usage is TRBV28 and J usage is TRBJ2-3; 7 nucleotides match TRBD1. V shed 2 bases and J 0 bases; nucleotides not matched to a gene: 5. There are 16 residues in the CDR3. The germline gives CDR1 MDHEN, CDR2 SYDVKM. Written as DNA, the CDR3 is TGTGCCAGCAGTTTAGCCGGACAGGTGAGCACAGATACGCAGTATTTT. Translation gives CASSLAGQVSTDTQYF.

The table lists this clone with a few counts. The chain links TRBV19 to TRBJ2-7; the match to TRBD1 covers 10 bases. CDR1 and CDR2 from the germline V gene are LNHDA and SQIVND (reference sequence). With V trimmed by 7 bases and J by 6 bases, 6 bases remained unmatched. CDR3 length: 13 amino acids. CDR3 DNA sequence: TGTGCCAGTACCGACAGGGGGCGCACCGAGCAGTACTTC. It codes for CASTDRGRTEQYF.

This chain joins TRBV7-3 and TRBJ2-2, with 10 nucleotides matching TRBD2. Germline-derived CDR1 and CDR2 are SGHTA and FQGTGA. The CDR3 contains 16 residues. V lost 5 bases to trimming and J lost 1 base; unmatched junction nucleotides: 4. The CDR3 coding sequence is TGTGCCAGCAGCACCACTAGCGGGGTGAACACCGGGGAGCTGTTTTTT. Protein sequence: CASSTTSGVNTGELFF.

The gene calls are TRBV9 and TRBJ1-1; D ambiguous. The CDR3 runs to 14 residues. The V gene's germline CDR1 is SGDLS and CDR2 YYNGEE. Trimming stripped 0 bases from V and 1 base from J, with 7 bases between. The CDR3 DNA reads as TGTGCCAGCAGCGTAGGTCCAGGGAACACTGAAGCTTTCTTT. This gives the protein CASSVGPGNTEAFF.

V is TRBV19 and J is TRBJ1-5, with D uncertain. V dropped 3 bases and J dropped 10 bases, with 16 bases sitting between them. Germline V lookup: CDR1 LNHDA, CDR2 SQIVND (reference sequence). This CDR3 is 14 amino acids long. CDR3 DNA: TGTGCCAGTAGTATGGGCTCCCTTTTTCGACCCCAGCATTTT. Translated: CASSMGSLFRPQHF. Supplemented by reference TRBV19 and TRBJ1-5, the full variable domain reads DGGITQSPKYLFRKEGQNVTLSCEQNLNHDAMYWYRQDPGQGLRLIYYSQIVNDFQKGDIAEGYSVSREKKESFPLTVTSAQKNPTAFYLCASSMGSLFRPQHFGDGTRLSIL.

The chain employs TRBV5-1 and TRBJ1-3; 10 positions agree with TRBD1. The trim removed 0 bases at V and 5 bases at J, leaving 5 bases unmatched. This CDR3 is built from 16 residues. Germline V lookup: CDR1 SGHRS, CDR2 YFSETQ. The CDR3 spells CASSLETGGSRNTIYF. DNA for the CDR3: TGCGCCAGCAGCTTGGAGACAGGGGGCTCCCGAAACACCATATATTTT.